This T cell receptor beta chain is drawn from a study of T cell responses to AZD1222 COVID-19 vaccine (dated by TCRdb to the early 2020s). Background for the entire study: A total of 230 to 250 trial participants underwent TCR sequencing, of whom 200 to 220 had received two doses of AZD1222 and some 25 had received two doses of the MenACWY control vaccine. Trial participants were enrolled by age into 18-55, 56-69 and 70-plus year subgroups, with roughly 150, 30 and 60 TCR-sequenced participants respectively. Study-wide conclusions, independent of this receptor: Spike-specific TCR breadth and depth rose significantly after two AZD1222 doses compared with day 0 and with MenACWY recipients. The 56-69-year group was small, and its depth increase did not reach significance, likely because of low power. CD4 TCRs associated with the vaccine covered the entire spike protein, and the dominant responses were in regions 160-218 and 743-854. Because no day 14 peak-response samples were available, the repertoires could be characterized only after the peak T cell response. Nearly half of unique spike-specific TCRs reportedly recognized epitopes outside regions mutated in the B.1.351 and B.1.1.7 variants. Conclusions about previously exposed vaccinees are limited, since just six or seven AZD1222 recipients were seropositive for SARS-CoV-2 at baseline. Most participants were white British and females outnumbered males, and the authors suggested that clonal diversity may have been underestimated.

The CDR3 regions of human TCRbeta chains were analyzed by immunosequencing. Per the source publication's procedure: Repertoire TCRs were checked for matches against a reference library of SARS-CoV-2-specific TCRs that had been generated using the MIRA antigen-specificity platform. Breadth was defined as the fraction of unique TCRs that were SARS-CoV-2-associated. Depth was defined as the fraction of total T cells that were SARS-CoV-2-associated. Using the MIRA data, each spike-specific TCR was assigned both to the spike region to which the TCR was reactive and to a CD4 or CD8 class. Log10-transformed breadth and depth values were compared by one-way ANOVA with Sidak's multiple comparisons tests. TCRdb stores this immuneACCESS table with in-frame sequences only. Part of the clones is absent; in the studies checked, under half of the shortfall reflects unresolved V genes, and no reason is known for the rest. That table gives V, J and clone size, and the DNA gave D and trimming. Present in this sample are 100,000 to 150,000 clones, approximately 91% of which were seen just once. The ten largest clones capture 0.9% to 1.2% of the sample.

The label giving this sample's time point can be read as: about 28 days (+/-7) after the second vaccine dose. Because spike-specific TCR depth and breadth did not differ between the two schedules, AZD1222 recipients who got a second dose at roughly 4 weeks were pooled with those who got a second dose at roughly 12 weeks. The vaccinee samples were drawn from two UK trials, COV001 and COV002, one of which was a single-blind randomized controlled phase 2/3 trial testing AZD1222 (ChAdOx1 nCoV-19) in healthy adults. Trial participant PBMC samples were collected at day 0 and day 28 after the second dose for TCRbeta chain sequencing. Concerning this clone itself: Its antigen specificity is not known. It has no much larger one-base neighbor in the sample; base qualities were not kept.

The junction shows trimming of 3 bases on V and 1 base on J, and the gene matches do not reach 9 bases of it. Counted from cysteine to phenylalanine, this CDR3 has 16 amino acids. The read is trimmed to its CDR3 DNA, 48 bases read in frame from base 1. CDR1 and CDR2 were assigned from the germline V gene (reference sequence) as SGHNT and YYREEE. The TCR originated in an adult who received the AZD1222 COVID-19 vaccine. This sample comprised peripheral blood, obtained 28 days after the second AZD1222 dose. Rearrangement joined TRBV5-4 to TRBJ2-5; the central 7 bases match TRBD1. At the DNA level, the sequence is TGTGCCAGCAGCTCCCGACGTGGGACAGCCCAAGAGACCCAGTACTTC. This gives the protein CASSSRRGTAQETQYF. The full variable domain, with segments outside the CDR3 supplied by the reference TRBV5-4 and TRBJ2-5 proteins, appears as ETGVTQSPTHLIKTRGQQVTLRCSSQSGHNTVSWYQQALGQGPQFIFQYYREEENGRGNFPPRFSGLQFPNYSSELNVNALELDDSALYLCASSSRRGTAQETQYFGPGTRLLVL.